One T cell receptor beta chain is described in this entry. The data belong to a study of T cells in Graves' hyperthyroidism and ophthalmopathy. This CDR3 is 15 amino acids long. Germline CDR1 is MNHEY and CDR2 is SVGEGT. The germline V and J ends were trimmed by 2 bases and 1 base, with 12 bases remaining between them. Using RNA transcripts as the source, TCR beta CDR3 regions were amplified. The study used the HTBI primer set for a first-round RT-PCR of the TCR CDR3. TCRdb re-called the multiplex PCR reads through MiXCR, storing one row per CDR3 protein. This sample has roughly 660,000 distinct CDR3 sequences, with roughly 17% found just once.

The receptor was isolated from a man aged 50 or older with Graves' hyperthyroidism. Material: blood. The J gene is TRBJ2-7, the V gene TRBV6-2 or TRBV6-3; no reliable D call. The CDR3 spells CASSYTARGSYEQYF. The CDR3 nucleotides are TGTGCCAGCAGTTACACGGCGCGAGGTTCCTACGAGCAGTACTTC.